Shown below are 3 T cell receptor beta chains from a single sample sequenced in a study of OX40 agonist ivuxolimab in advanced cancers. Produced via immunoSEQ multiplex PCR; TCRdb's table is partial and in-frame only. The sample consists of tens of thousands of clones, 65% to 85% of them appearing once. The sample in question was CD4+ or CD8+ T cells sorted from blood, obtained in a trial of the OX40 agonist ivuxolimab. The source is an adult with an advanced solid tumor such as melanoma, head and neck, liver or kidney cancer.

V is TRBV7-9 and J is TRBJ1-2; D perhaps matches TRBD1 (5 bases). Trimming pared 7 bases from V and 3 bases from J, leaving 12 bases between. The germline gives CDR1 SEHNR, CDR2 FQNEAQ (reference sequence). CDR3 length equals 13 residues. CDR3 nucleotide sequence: TGTGCCAGCACCCGGACAACCGACTATGGCTACACCTTC. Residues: CASTRTTDYGYTF.

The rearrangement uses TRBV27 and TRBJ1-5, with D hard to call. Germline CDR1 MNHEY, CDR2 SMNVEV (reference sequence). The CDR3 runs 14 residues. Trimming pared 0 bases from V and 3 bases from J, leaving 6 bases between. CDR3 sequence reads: CASSLSGSNQPQHF. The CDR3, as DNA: TGTGCCAGCAGTTTATCAGGATCCAATCAGCCCCAGCATTTT.

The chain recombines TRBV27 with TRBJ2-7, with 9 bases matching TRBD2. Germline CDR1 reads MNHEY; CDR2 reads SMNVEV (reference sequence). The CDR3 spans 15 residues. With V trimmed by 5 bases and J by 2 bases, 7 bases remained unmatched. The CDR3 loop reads CASSSGLARTYEQYF. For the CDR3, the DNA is TGTGCCAGCAGTAGTGGACTAGCGAGAACCTACGAGCAGTACTTC.